A single sample is the source of the 23 T cell receptor beta chains below, sequenced in a study of cytomegalovirus exposure and HLA in healthy donors. The repertoire was sequenced with immunoSEQ multiplex PCR; TCRdb's copy has only in-frame clones and lacks some. The sample comprises roughly 150,000 clones, less than 95% of which are singletons, and 1.8% rests with the top ten. Sequenced input: PBMCs. The receptors here all came from a young man in good health and CMV-seropositive.

The chain combines TRBV11-2 with TRBJ2-5; 7 nucleotides agree with TRBD1. The V gene end was trimmed by 3 bases and the J gene end by 3 bases; junction bases not matched to a gene: 4. The CDR3 loop spans 14 amino acids. The germline CDR1 and CDR2 sequences are SGHAT and FQNNGV. The DNA of the CDR3 is TGTGCCAGCAGCTTGGGACAGTATAAAGAGACCCAGTACTTC. It specifies CASSLGQYKETQYF. Supplemented by reference TRBV11-2 and TRBJ2-5, the full variable domain reads EAGVAQSPRYKIIEKRQSVAFWCNPISGHATLYWYQQILGQGPKLLIQFQNNGVVDDSQLPKDRFSAERLKGVDSTLKIQPAKLEDSAVYLCASSLGQYKETQYFGPGTRLLVL.

The V gene is TRBV6-5, the J gene TRBJ2-1; the match to TRBD2 covers 7 bases. The CDR3 has 15 residues. Per germline, CDR1 MNHEY and CDR2 SVGAGI. The junction had 7 bases not matched to a gene; V was cut back by 6 bases and J by 2 bases. The CDR3 DNA follows: TGTGCCAGCAGCCGAGGACTAGTGCCCTACAATGAGCAGTTCTTC. It yields the protein CASSRGLVPYNEQFF.

The chain joins TRBV9 to TRBJ2-3, with D tentatively TRBD1 (6 bases). Per the germline V gene, CDR1 is SGDLS and CDR2 is YYNGEE. Between the trimmed V and J ends, which lost 0 bases and 0 bases, there was a span of 8 bases. The CDR3 length is 15 residues. The CDR3 DNA sequence: TGTGCCAGCAGCGTAGCGGGACACAGCACAGATACGCAGTATTTT. This gives the protein CASSVAGHSTDTQYF.

This chain uses TRBV5-4 with TRBJ2-5; D is perhaps TRBD2 (5 bases). Germline loops: CDR1 SGHNT, CDR2 YYREEE (reference sequence). Trimming shortened V by 4 bases and J by 5 bases, and 18 bases separated the two germline ends. The CDR3 is made up of 15 amino acids. Here the CDR3 reads CASSPGGGRGETQYF. The CDR3 nucleotides read TGTGCCAGCAGCCCCGGCGGAGGACGTGGGGAGACCCAGTACTTC.

The chain uses TRBV5-6 and TRBJ2-1, with D possibly matching TRBD2 (5 bases). Germline assignment: CDR1 SGHDT and CDR2 YYEEEE. Trimming removed 2 bases at V and 8 bases at J, with 8 bases between. This CDR3 region has 12 residues. In DNA, the CDR3 is TGTGCCAGCAGCTTATGGAGGCATGAGCAGTTCTTC. This codes for CASSLWRHEQFF.

The rearrangement uses TRBV28 and TRBJ2-7, with 11 nucleotides matching TRBD1. The CDR3 has 14 residues. Germline CDR1 is MDHEN and CDR2 is SYDVKM. J lost 3 bases, V lost 6 bases, and 4 bases had no gene match. DNA of the CDR3: TGTGCCAGCAGATCCGGGACAGGGGGCTACGAGCAGTACTTC. Protein: CASRSGTGGYEQYF.

The chain joins TRBV30 to TRBJ1-2, with 8 positions matching TRBD1. V lost 5 bases and J lost 6; bases outside the gene matches: 5. This CDR3 comprises 12 residues. Germline values: CDR1 GTSNPN, CDR2 SVGIG (reference sequence). CDR3 coding DNA: TGTGCCTGGGTTACAGGGGGGGATGGCTACACCTTC. This translates into CAWVTGGDGYTF. Drawing the rest from reference TRBV30 and TRBJ1-2, the complete variable domain is SQTIHQWPATLVQPVGSPLSLECTVEGTSNPNLYWYRQAAGRGLQLLFYSVGIGQISSEVPQNLSASRPQDRQFILSSKKLLLSDSGFYLCAWVTGGDGYTFGSGTRLTVV.

The rearrangement links TRBV11-2 to TRBJ1-4, with D maybe TRBD1 (6 bases). This CDR3 has 15 residues. The germline gives CDR1 SGHAT, CDR2 FQNNGV. V gave up 8 bases and J gave up 2 bases, with 15 bases separating them. The CDR3 here is CASAYRVGTNEKLFF. CDR3 DNA sequence: TGTGCCAGCGCGTACAGGGTAGGGACTAATGAAAAACTGTTTTTT.

CDR3 sequence (DNA): TGCGCCAGCAGCTTGGGGACTAGCAGATACGAGCAGTACTTC. It is translated as CASSLGTSRYEQYF. The rearrangement joins TRBV5-1 to TRBJ2-7, with 8 bases aligning to TRBD2. Trimming cost V 0 bases and J 4 bases; bases outside gene matches: 3. CDR1 is SGHRS, CDR2 YFSETQ, per germline. The CDR3 length is 14 residues. Full variable domain (remainder filled in from reference TRBV5-1 and TRBJ2-7): KAGVTQTPRYLIKTRGQQVTLSCSPISGHRSVSWYQQTPGQGLQFLFEYFSETQRNKGNFPGRFSGRQFSNSRSEMNVSTLELGDSALYLCASSLGTSRYEQYFGPGTRLTVT.

The V call is TRBV28, the J call TRBJ1-1; D might be TRBD1 (5 bases). This CDR3 has 14 residues. Germline lookup yields CDR1 MDHEN and CDR2 SYDVKM. The germline V and J ends were trimmed by 5 bases and 11 bases, with 21 bases remaining between them. The CDR3 loop is CASSPTGGGFVAFF. The DNA for the CDR3 is TGTGCCAGCAGTCCGACCGGTGGGGGGTTTGTTGCTTTCTTT.

The chain combines TRBV6-1 with TRBJ2-7, with a possible D match to TRBD2 (5 bases). V lost 6 bases to trimming and J lost 2 bases, with 11 bases between them. Germline values: CDR1 MNHNS, CDR2 SASEGT. This CDR3 has 13 amino acids. The CDR3 here is CASSGNGAYEQYF. The DNA of the CDR3 is TGTGCCAGCAGCGGGAACGGGGCCTACGAGCAGTACTTC.

The chain joins TRBV7-5 to TRBJ1-4; the table calls TRBD1, which could not be checked here. TRBV7-5 is termed a pseudogene. This CDR3 spans 17 amino acids. CDR3 DNA sequence: TGTGTCAGAAGCTTAGCGGGGACAGGGTACTCTAATGAAAAACTGTTTTTT. This sequence encodes CVRSLAGTGYSNEKLFF.

The V and J genes are TRBV5-1 and TRBJ1-1; D gene ambiguous. Germline V gene data show CDR1 as SGHRS and CDR2 as YFSETQ. This CDR3 region has 12 residues. V gave up 7 bases and J gave up 1 base, with 8 bases separating them. The CDR3 region has the DNA TGCGCCAGCTCCGGGGAGAACACTGAAGCTTTCTTT. Protein: CASSGENTEAFF.

The rearrangement joins TRBV4-1 to TRBJ2-7, with 9 bases identical to TRBD1. V lost 3 bases and J lost 3; bases outside the gene matches: 6. The CDR3 runs 15 residues. Germline loops: CDR1 MGHRA, CDR2 YSYEKL. This CDR3 reads CASSHQTGGGYEQYF. Written as DNA, the CDR3 is TGCGCCAGCAGCCACCAAACAGGGGGCGGCTACGAGCAGTACTTC.

The chain is built from TRBV2 and TRBJ2-7, with 7 bases fitting TRBD2. The CDR3 length is 15 residues. Germline lookup yields CDR1 SNHLY and CDR2 FYNNEI. J gave up 3 bases and V 1 base, and 6 bases lay outside the gene matches. CDR3 coding DNA: TGTGCCAGCAGTGAAGAAGGGACTACAAGCTACGAGCAGTACTTC. It codes for CASSEEGTTSYEQYF.

The sample holds a few counts of this clone. This chain links TRBV5-1 with TRBJ2-7, with D perhaps TRBD2 (6 bases). This CDR3 has 14 residues. Germline assignment: CDR1 SGHRS and CDR2 YFSETQ. Between the trimmed V and J ends, which lost 2 bases and 6 bases, there was a span of 15 bases. CDR3 nucleotide sequence: TGCGCCAGCAGCTTCGGGGGAGAGACGGGCGAGCAGTACTTC. This gives the protein CASSFGGETGEQYF.

The rearrangement links TRBV19 to TRBJ1-2, with a possible D match to TRBD1 (6 bases). The CDR3 consists of 14 residues. Germline CDR1 is LNHDA and CDR2 is SQIVND (reference sequence). Trimming took off 7 bases at V and 8 bases at J, with 20 bases between the two ends. The CDR3 coding sequence is TGTGCCAGTACCCGAGGGCTTTATGGACAGGGCTACACCTTC. This translates into CASTRGLYGQGYTF.

The chain joins TRBV29-1 to TRBJ2-3, with 8 bases lining up with TRBD1. In germline, CDR1 is SQVTM, CDR2 ANQGSEA. The trim removed 1 base at V and 6 bases at J, leaving 12 bases unmatched. This CDR3 spans 16 amino acids. The CDR3: CSVEGTLDRGDDTQYF. DNA for the CDR3: TGCAGCGTTGAAGGCACCCTAGACAGGGGCGATGATACGCAGTATTTT.

This chain connects TRBV28 to TRBJ1-1; maybe TRBD1 (5 bases). The CDR3 is 15 amino acids. Germline CDR1 is MDHEN and CDR2 is SYDVKM. The V end was cut by 6 bases, the J end by 2 bases, with 16 bases between. The CDR3 here is CASSLKGYRNTEAFF. The CDR3 region has the DNA TGTGCCAGCAGCCTTAAGGGGTACCGTAACACTGAAGCTTTCTTT.

This chain links TRBV28 with TRBJ2-6; D is ambiguous. The CDR3 totals 13 residues. CDR1 and CDR2 (germline): MDHEN, SYDVKM. The V end was cut by 5 bases, the J end by 5 bases, with 7 bases between. CDR3 nucleotide sequence: TGTGCCAGCAGTACAGTAAGGGCCAACGTCCTGACTTTC. Translating gives CASSTVRANVLTF.

J is TRBJ2-5 and V is TRBV9; a possible D gene is TRBD2 (7 bases). Trimming removed 6 bases from V and 4 bases from J, with 13 bases in between. Germline-derived CDR1 and CDR2 are SGDLS and YYNGEE. The CDR3 is 13 residues long. The CDR3 reads CASNGGGGETQYF. The CDR3 bases are TGTGCCAGCAACGGAGGGGGGGGAGAGACCCAGTACTTC.

The chain combines TRBV29-1 with TRBJ1-4, with D hard to call. The V gene's germline CDR1 is SQVTM and CDR2 ANQGSEA. The CDR3 runs to 12 residues. The ends were cut back, 0 bases at V and 11 bases at J, with 10 bases in the middle. CDR3 protein: CSVEDQIRKLFF. The CDR3 region has the DNA TGCAGCGTTGAAGATCAAATTCGGAAACTGTTTTTT. Together with reference TRBV29-1 and TRBJ1-4, the CDR3 gives the full variable domain: SAVISQKPSRDICQRGTSLTIQCQVDSQVTMMFWYRQQPGQSLTLIATANQGSEATYESGFVIDKFPISRPNLTFSTLTVSNMSPEDSSIYLCSVEDQIRKLFFGSGTQLSVL.

The chain uses TRBV9 and TRBJ2-1; TRBD1 agrees at 10 bases. The CDR3 extends over 16 amino acids. Looked up from germline, CDR1 is SGDLS and CDR2 is YYNGEE. V lost 2 bases to trimming and J lost 5 bases; unmatched junction nucleotides: 7. In DNA, the CDR3 is TGTGCCAGCAGCGTCATAGGGACAGGGGCGGACAATGAGCAGTTCTTC. It specifies CASSVIGTGADNEQFF.